A selection of T cell receptor beta chains follows, all from one sample in a study of blood T cell repertoires in COVID-19. TCRdb's table, derived via immunoSEQ multiplex PCR, lists solely in-frame clones and lacks some. The data hold nearly 80,000 clones, with 80% to 95% observed a single time. The sequenced sample was peripheral blood. The receptors stem from an elderly woman with acute or convalescent COVID-19. CDR3s include the opening cysteine and the closing phenylalanine or tryptophan. A D gene is named only where the DNA matches it firmly. Only part of the rows carry a size: once, few, many, or a class if the clone is expanded.

j_call v_call d_call clone_size cdr3_nt cdr3_aa
TRBJ2-5 TRBV28 NA NA TGTGCCAGCAGTTACCAGAGCGAAGCAGAGACCCAGTACTTC CASSYQSEAETQYF
TRBJ1-5 TRBV6-6 NA NA TGTGCCAGCCAAAGGGGGGGGGCCGCTGGTGATCAGGCCCAGCATTTT CASQRGGAAGDQAQHF
TRBJ1-4 TRBV5-1 NA NA TGCGCCAGCAGTCTAAGAGAACCTAATGAAAAACTGTTTTTT CASSLREPNEKLFF
TRBJ2-5 TRBV19 TRBD2 NA TGTGCCAGTAGTATGGGGGAGCTAGCGGGGAAAGAGACCCAGTACTTC CASSMGELAGKETQYF
TRBJ1-2 TRBV6-5 NA NA TGTGCCAGCAAGGCCCTAGATTTTAACTATGGCTACACCTTC CASKALDFNYGYTF
TRBJ2-7 TRBV7-9 NA NA TGTGCCAGCAGCCAACCAACTAGTAGGGTGTACTTC CASSQPTSRVYF
TRBJ2-7 TRBV19 NA NA TGTGCCAGTAGTTTCTCCCTAATGCAGGAGGACTACGAGCAGTACTTC CASSFSLMQEDYEQYF
TRBJ2-7 TRBV10-3 TRBD1 NA TGTGCCATCAGTCGCGGACAGGGGATGTCCTACGAGCAGTACTTC CAISRGQGMSYEQYF
TRBJ2-1 TRBV6-5 NA NA TGTGCCAGCAGGCGGGCGGAGGGGGAGCAGTTCTTC CASRRAEGEQFF
TRBJ1-2 TRBV6-5 NA NA TGTGCCAGCAGTTACACCAGGGCATCCTATGGCTACACCTTC CASSYTRASYGYTF
TRBJ1-3 TRBV5-4 NA NA TGTGCCAGCAGCCCGGACAGTCCCCTCTCTGGAAACACCATATATTTT CASSPDSPLSGNTIYF
TRBJ1-1 TRBV9 NA few TGTGCCAGCAGCGTAGAGGGCAGGGGAGGGACTGAAGCTTTCTTT CASSVEGRGGTEAFF
TRBJ1-2 TRBV7-9 NA NA TGTGCCAGCAGCACACTCGGCCCGGGGACAAAAGATATGTATGGCTACACCTTC CASSTLGPGTKDMYGYTF
TRBJ2-1 TRBV15 NA NA TGTGCCACCAGCAGAGATTGGAGTTACGAAAACAATGAGCAGTTCTTC CATSRDWSYENNEQFF
TRBJ1-1 TRBV3-1/TRBV3-2 NA NA TGTGCCAGCAGCCAGACAAGGAACACTGAAGCTTTCTTT CASSQTRNTEAFF
TRBJ2-7 TRBV2 TRBD1 NA TGTGCCAGCCGGGACAGTAGCTACGAGCAGTACTTC CASRDSSYEQYF
TRBJ2-1 TRBV2 NA NA TGTGCCAGCAGCGACAGGTCCCGTTACAATGAGCAGTTCTTC CASSDRSRYNEQFF
TRBJ2-3 TRBV7-7 TRBD2 NA TGTGCCAGCAGCTTAGGCAGCGGGAGTAGCACAGATACGCAGTATTTT CASSLGSGSSTDTQYF
TRBJ1-5 TRBV11-2 NA NA TGTGCCAGCAGCTTGGGGGGGAACCGCAATCAGCCCCAGCATTTT CASSLGGNRNQPQHF
TRBJ2-1 TRBV10-3 TRBD2 NA TGTGCCATCAGTGAGTCCCGGGGGGGCAATGAGCAGTTCTTC CAISESRGGNEQFF
TRBJ2-5 TRBV29-1 NA NA TGCAGCGTTGAAAGGAACAGCCAAGAGACCCAGTACTTC CSVERNSQETQYF
TRBJ2-7 TRBV3-1/TRBV3-2 NA NA TGTGCCAGCAGCCAAGAGATTTTTACAGAGCAGTACTTC CASSQEIFTEQYF
TRBJ1-4 TRBV28 NA NA TGTGCCAGCAGTGTGACCGGAGGTAATGAAAAACTGTTTTTT CASSVTGGNEKLFF
TRBJ2-1 TRBV10-1 TRBD2 NA TGCGCCAGCAGTGAGATGGCGGGACGGTTCGGGGGGGAGCAGTTCTTC CASSEMAGRFGGEQFF
TRBJ2-2 TRBV7-9 TRBD2 NA TGTGCCAGCAGACCAGGACTAGCGTTTAACACCGGGGAGCTGTTTTTT CASRPGLAFNTGELFF
TRBJ1-5 TRBV7-2 TRBD1 NA TGTGCCAGCAGCTTAGCGAGGACAGGAGTCCGTCAGCCCCAGCATTTT CASSLARTGVRQPQHF
TRBJ2-2 TRBV19 TRBD2 NA TGTGCCAGTAGTTCCACCGGGACTAGCGGGAGGGCGGAGCTGTTTTTT CASSSTGTSGRAELFF
TRBJ1-2 TRBV3-1/TRBV3-2 NA NA TGTGCCAGCAGCCAAGTGATGGGGGCCGGCTATGGCTACACCTTC CASSQVMGAGYGYTF
TRBJ2-7 TRBV5-5 NA once TGTGCCAGCAGCTTGGTGCGGGGTCCCTACGAGCAGTACTTC CASSLVRGPYEQYF
TRBJ1-6 TRBV3-1/TRBV3-2 NA NA TGTGCCAGCAGCCAAGACGGGGGGCGTAAGAATTCACCCCTCCACTTT CASSQDGGRKNSPLHF
TRBJ2-4 TRBV6-2/TRBV6-3 TRBD2 NA TGTGCCAGCAGTTACAACCGACTAGCGGGGGCCCTAAACATTCAGTACTTC CASSYNRLAGALNIQYF
TRBJ2-7 TRBV4-2 TRBD1 once TGTGCCAGCAGCCATAACCCCGGGACAGGGGACAGCGAGCAGTACTTC CASSHNPGTGDSEQYF
TRBJ2-4 TRBV5-1 TRBD1 NA TGCGCCAGCAGCGACGGACAGGGGAGAAACATTCAGTACTTC CASSDGQGRNIQYF
TRBJ2-3 TRBV19 TRBD2 NA TGTGCCAGTAGTACCGGGACTAGCGGGAGAACAGATACGCAGTATTTT CASSTGTSGRTDTQYF
TRBJ2-7 TRBV9 TRBD2 NA TGTGCCAGCAGCCCTGGACTAGCGGGGGGCTTTGTATACTTC CASSPGLAGGFVYF
TRBJ2-5 TRBV9 NA NA TGTGCCAGCAGCGTAGGACAACAACCCCAAGAGACCCAGTACTTC CASSVGQQPQETQYF
TRBJ2-7 TRBV20-1 NA NA TGCAGTGCTAGTGCCCTCGGTGGGCGGGGCTCCTACGAGCAGTACTTC CSASALGGRGSYEQYF
TRBJ2-5 TRBV5-1 NA NA TGCGCCAGCAGCTTAGTCCCAGGGTCCGAGACCCAGTACTTC CASSLVPGSETQYF
TRBJ1-2 TRBV6-4 TRBD1 NA TGTGCCAGCGCCCAGGACAGGGGCTATGGCTACACCTTC CASAQDRGYGYTF
TRBJ1-1 TRBV7-9 NA NA TGTGCCAGCATGCCAGGAAACACTGAAGCTTTCTTT CASMPGNTEAFF
TRBJ1-2 TRBV4-1 TRBD1 NA TGCGCCAGCAGCCAAAGGGACAGGGGAAAGATAGGGTACTATGGCTACACCTTC CASSQRDRGKIGYYGYTF
TRBJ2-7 TRBV29-1 TRBD1 NA TGCAGCGTTGAAGAGACAGGGAGCTCCTACGAGCAGTACTTC CSVEETGSSYEQYF
TRBJ2-2 TRBV9 TRBD1 NA TGTGCCAGCAGCGTCGCAGGGGGCTCGAACACCGGGGAGCTGTTTTTT CASSVAGGSNTGELFF
TRBJ2-7 TRBV4-3 NA NA TGCGCCAGCAGCCAAGACAGGGTCTACGAGCAGTACTTC CASSQDRVYEQYF
TRBJ2-3 TRBV5-4 NA NA TGTGCCAGCAGCCGCGGGGCGACAGGGACCACAGATACGCAGTATTTT CASSRGATGTTDTQYF
TRBJ2-3 TRBV28 TRBD1 NA TGTGCCAGCCAATTTACAGGGGGCTCAGATACGCAGTATTTT CASQFTGGSDTQYF
TRBJ1-2 TRBV5-4 NA once TGTGCCAGCAGCTTGAGAGGGCCCTATGGCTACACCTTC CASSLRGPYGYTF
TRBJ1-3 TRBV9 TRBD1 NA TGTGCCAGCAGCCCGGGGACAGTCTCTGGAAACACCATATATTTT CASSPGTVSGNTIYF
TRBJ2-7 TRBV7-9 TRBD2 NA TGTGCCAGCAGCTTAGTAGTAGCGGGAGAGGTCGAGCAGTACTTC CASSLVVAGEVEQYF
TRBJ2-7 TRBV28 TRBD2 NA TGTGCCAGCAGCCCCGGGGGGGGACTCAGTCAGGGGCAGTACTTC CASSPGGGLSQGQYF
TRBJ2-1 TRBV5-1 TRBD2 few TGCGCCAGCAGCTTGGGTAGCGGGCGGAGCTCCTACAATGAGCAGTTCTTC CASSLGSGRSSYNEQFF
TRBJ2-3 TRBV9 TRBD2 NA TGTGCCAGCAGCACTAGCGGGGGGAGCACAGATACGCAGTATTTT CASSTSGGSTDTQYF
TRBJ1-6 TRBV5-1 NA NA TGCGCCAGCAGCTCTAGTACCGGAGATTCACCCCTCCACTTT CASSSSTGDSPLHF
TRBJ1-2 TRBV3-1/TRBV3-2 NA once TGTGCCAGCAGCCAAATAGGGGGTGGCTACACCTTC CASSQIGGGYTF